The T cell receptor (beta chain) described here comes from a study of CD4+ T cells in melanoma. Study-level points and caveats: In melanoma, neoantigen-specific CD4+ T cells reportedly differed in differentiation state. A reported correlation linked neoantigen-specific CD4+ T cells to CD8+, macrophage and B cell function.

This CDR3 spans 14 amino acids. Deletions cut 7 bases from V and 0 bases from J, with 11 bases between. From germline, CDR1 is LNHDA and CDR2 SQIVND (reference sequence). Points on this clone: Antigen unknown. This CDR3 is also generated by other DNA sequences in the sample.

Profiling relied on immunoSEQ multiplex PCR, and the TCRdb table lists in-frame clones only, not all of them. The table lists some 19,000 clones, around 80% of them singletons. This TCR was recovered from a human donor with melanoma. The V and J genes are TRBV19 and TRBJ2-3; D perhaps matches TRBD2 (6 bases). Here the CDR3 DNA reads TGTGCCAGTAAGCGGGCTGGGAGCACAGATACGCAGTATTTT. Its translation: CASKRAGSTDTQYF. Using reference TRBV19 and TRBJ2-3 for the parts outside the CDR3, the full variable domain is DGGITQSPKYLFRKEGQNVTLSCEQNLNHDAMYWYRQDPGQGLRLIYYSQIVNDFQKGDIAEGYSVSREKKESFPLTVTSAQKNPTAFYLCASKRAGSTDTQYFGPGTRLTVL.